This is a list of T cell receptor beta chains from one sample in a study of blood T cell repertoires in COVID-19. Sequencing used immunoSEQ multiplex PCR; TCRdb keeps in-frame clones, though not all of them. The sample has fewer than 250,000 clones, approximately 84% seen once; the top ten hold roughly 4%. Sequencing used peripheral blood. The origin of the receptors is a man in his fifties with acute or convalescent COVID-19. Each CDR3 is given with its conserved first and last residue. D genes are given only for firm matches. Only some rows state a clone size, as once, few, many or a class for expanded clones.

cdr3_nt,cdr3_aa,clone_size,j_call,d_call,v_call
TGTGCCAGCAGTGAAGCGAGCAGGGTACCTTATGAAAAACTGTTTTTT,CASSEASRVPYEKLFF,NA,TRBJ1-4,NA,TRBV6-1
TGTGCCAGCAGCCAAAGCTTAGAGGTTGCGTGGAATGGAAACACCATATATTTT,CASSQSLEVAWNGNTIYF,NA,TRBJ1-3,NA,TRBV16
TGCGCCAGCAGCTTGCCCAGACAGAACACTGAAGCTTTCTTT,CASSLPRQNTEAFF,NA,TRBJ1-1,NA,TRBV5-1
TGCGCCAGCCCCTTGAACACCGGGGAGCTGTTTTTT,CASPLNTGELFF,once,TRBJ2-2,NA,TRBV5-1
TGTGCCAGCAGCGAGTGGACAGGGGCCTACGAGCAGTACTTC,CASSEWTGAYEQYF,NA,TRBJ2-7,TRBD1,TRBV6-5
TGCGCCAGCAGCTGGGACAGAAACACCGGGGAGCTGTTTTTT,CASSWDRNTGELFF,NA,TRBJ2-2,TRBD1,TRBV5-1
TGTGCCAGCCGCGACAGGGTGGCTGGAAACACCATATATTTT,CASRDRVAGNTIYF,few,TRBJ1-3,TRBD1,TRBV6-5
TGTGCCAGCAGTTACGCGGAAGGTTGGAACACTGAAGCTTTCTTT,CASSYAEGWNTEAFF,NA,TRBJ1-1,NA,TRBV6-2/TRBV6-3
TGTGCCAGCAGTTTATCAAATTCACCCCTCCACTTT,CASSLSNSPLHF,NA,TRBJ1-6,NA,TRBV12-3/TRBV12-4
TGTGCCAGCAGCCCGGACAGGGGGCAAGAGACCCAGTACTTC,CASSPDRGQETQYF,few,TRBJ2-5,TRBD1,TRBV13
TGCGCCAGCAGCTTGGAGACTAGCGGGAGGGGAAATGAGCAGTTCTTC,CASSLETSGRGNEQFF,NA,TRBJ2-1,TRBD2,TRBV5-1
TGTGCCAGCAGTTTATCGTGGCAGGGGGGTGAGCAGTACTTC,CASSLSWQGGEQYF,NA,TRBJ2-7,NA,TRBV27
TGTGCCAGCAGCAAATGTGGGTCCGGGACAGTGATCTATGGCTACACCTTC,CASSKCGSGTVIYGYTF,NA,TRBJ1-2,NA,TRBV21-1
TGTGCCAGCAGCTGGGACGCTAGCGGGGCCTACGAGCAGTACTTC,CASSWDASGAYEQYF,NA,TRBJ2-7,TRBD2,TRBV5-4
TGTGCCAGCAGCGTAATCCGACGAGACCTCAGGGGGCAGGCCAAAAACATTCAGTACTTC,CASSVIRRDLRGQAKNIQYF,NA,TRBJ2-4,TRBD1,TRBV9
TGCGCCAGCAGCTCCCTCCCCCAGGGATCTAATGAAAAACTGTTTTTT,CASSSLPQGSNEKLFF,NA,TRBJ1-4,NA,TRBV5-1
TGTGCCAGCAGTTTAAGGACAGGGCTGGGGACCGGGGAGCTGTTTTTT,CASSLRTGLGTGELFF,NA,TRBJ2-2,TRBD1,TRBV27
TGTGCCAGCAGCCCCCTAGGAGGAGGGAATGGAAACACCATATATTTT,CASSPLGGGNGNTIYF,NA,TRBJ1-3,NA,TRBV9
TGTGCCAGCAGCCAGGCGGGGGGCCTGGCACGAGATACGCAGTATTTT,CASSQAGGLARDTQYF,once,TRBJ2-3,TRBD2,TRBV4-2
TGTGCCAGCAGAACATCCAGGGCGAAAAACTATGGCTACACCTTC,CASRTSRAKNYGYTF,NA,TRBJ1-2,NA,TRBV6-5
TGTGCCAGTAGTATCCGGGACAGGAGCTATGGCTACACCTTC,CASSIRDRSYGYTF,NA,TRBJ1-2,TRBD1,TRBV19
TGTGCCACCAGTGACCAGGGACTAGCGGGTTACAATGAGCAGTTCTTC,CATSDQGLAGYNEQFF,NA,TRBJ2-1,TRBD2,TRBV24-1
TGTGCCAGCAGTCCCCCGACAGGGACTCAAAACATTCAGTACTTC,CASSPPTGTQNIQYF,NA,TRBJ2-4,NA,TRBV7-9
TGTGCCAGCAGTTTACGGGAGACCCAGTACTTC,CASSLRETQYF,NA,TRBJ2-5,NA,TRBV12-3/TRBV12-4
TGTGCCAGCAGTTTAGAGGTTTCGAACACCGGGGAGCTGTTTTTT,CASSLEVSNTGELFF,NA,TRBJ2-2,NA,TRBV27
TGCGCCAGCAGCCTTGGACAAGTATTTCCTGGCTATGGCTACACCTTC,CASSLGQVFPGYGYTF,few,TRBJ1-2,NA,TRBV5-1
TGTGCCAGCAGCCCATCCCATTACGAGCAGTACTTC,CASSPSHYEQYF,NA,TRBJ2-7,NA,TRBV11-3
TGTGCCAGCAGCTTGAGGGGCGAAGGGAATCAGCCCCAGCATTTT,CASSLRGEGNQPQHF,few,TRBJ1-5,NA,TRBV5-5
TGTGCCAGCAGTTTACAAGGGACAGGAGTCCAGCATTTT,CASSLQGTGVQHF,few,TRBJ1-5,TRBD1,TRBV28
TGCGCCAGCAGCTTGGCCGGTACTAGCGGGAGCAGGAATGAGCAGTTCTTC,CASSLAGTSGSRNEQFF,few,TRBJ2-1,TRBD2,TRBV5-1
TGTGCCAGCAGATGGACAGGGGGCTATGAGCAGTTCTTC,CASRWTGGYEQFF,once,TRBJ2-1,TRBD1,TRBV6-5
TGTGCCAGCAGCTTAGGGCAGGCCTTGAGCAATCAGCCCCAGCATTTT,CASSLGQALSNQPQHF,NA,TRBJ1-5,NA,TRBV7-8
TGTGCCAGCAGTACTCGACCCGGGACAGCTGGAAACACCATATATTTT,CASSTRPGTAGNTIYF,NA,TRBJ1-3,TRBD1,TRBV25-1
TGTGCTAGTGGTCCCCCAGGGGCGCAGTACTTC,CASGPPGAQYF,few,TRBJ2-7,NA,TRBV12-5